This is a list of T cell receptor beta chains from one sample in a study of blood T cell repertoires in COVID-19. Using immunoSEQ multiplex PCR, the repertoire was profiled, and TCRdb retains in-frame clones only, with some absent. The table shows about 270,000 clones, with approximately 89% occurring only once. Sequenced material: PBMCs or T cells enriched from blood (not recorded which). All receptors come from a woman aged 40 to 50 with acute COVID-19. CDR3s include the opening cysteine and the closing phenylalanine or tryptophan. The order of the fields is clone size, V gene, D gene, CDR3 length, J gene, CDR3 protein, CDR3 DNA. The D gene is left open where the match is weak. Clone size, where shown, is once, few, many, or a class for clones that have expanded.

size: .; V: TRBV5-1; D: TRBD1; length: 14; J: TRBJ1-1; CDR3: CASSGDREITEAFF; DNA: TGCGCCAGCAGCGGGGACAGGGAAATAACTGAAGCTTTCTTT
size: .; V: TRBV5-4; D: .; length: 17; J: TRBJ1-6; CDR3: CASSLSAGPQNYSPLHF; DNA: TGTGCCAGCAGCTTGTCAGCGGGACCCCAAAACTACTCACCCCTCCACTTT
size: .; V: TRBV7-3; D: .; length: 13; J: TRBJ2-7; CDR3: CASSQGQYYEQYF; DNA: TGTGCCAGCAGCCAAGGACAATACTACGAGCAGTACTTC
size: .; V: TRBV6-5; D: .; length: 15; J: TRBJ1-4; CDR3: CASSFRGGRYEKLFF; DNA: TGTGCCAGCAGTTTTCGGGGAGGGAGGTATGAAAAACTGTTTTTT
size: .; V: TRBV11-2; D: .; length: 13; J: TRBJ1-1; CDR3: CASSLDRNTEAFF; DNA: TGTGCCAGCAGCCTCGACAGGAACACTGAAGCTTTCTTT
size: .; V: TRBV18; D: .; length: 16; J: TRBJ1-4; CDR3: CASSPTVSTTNEKLFF; DNA: TGTGCCAGCTCACCAACGGTCTCGACAACTAATGAAAAACTGTTTTTT
size: .; V: TRBV5-4; D: .; length: 15; J: TRBJ1-2; CDR3: CASSSGRRVDYGYTF; DNA: TGTGCCAGCAGCTCTGGACGGAGGGTCGACTATGGCTACACCTTC
size: .; V: TRBV2; D: TRBD1; length: 15; J: TRBJ1-6; CDR3: CASRGGTGNNSPLHF; DNA: TGTGCCAGCAGGGGTGGGACAGGGAATAATTCACCCCTCCACTTT
size: .; V: TRBV9; D: TRBD2; length: 16; J: TRBJ2-7; CDR3: CASSATPGLAADEQYF; DNA: TGTGCCAGCAGCGCAACTCCGGGACTAGCGGCCGACGAGCAGTACTTC
size: .; V: TRBV4-1; D: .; length: 14; J: TRBJ1-1; CDR3: CASSQDPRDTEAFF; DNA: TGCGCCAGCAGCCAAGACCCCCGGGACACTGAAGCTTTCTTT
size: .; V: TRBV5-4; D: TRBD1; length: 14; J: TRBJ1-4; CDR3: CASSVDRASEKLFF; DNA: TGTGCCAGCAGCGTAGACAGGGCTTCGGAAAAACTGTTTTTT
size: .; V: TRBV18; D: TRBD1; length: 13; J: TRBJ2-7; CDR3: CASSPGQGNEQYF; DNA: TGTGCCAGCTCACCGGGACAGGGAAACGAGCAGTACTTC
size: .; V: TRBV10-3; D: .; length: 12; J: TRBJ2-1; CDR3: CAISRDRNEQFF; DNA: TGTGCCATCAGCCGGGATCGGAATGAGCAGTTCTTC
size: .; V: TRBV18; D: .; length: 16; J: TRBJ1-1; CDR3: CASSPLAGIMNTEAFF; DNA: TGTGCCAGCTCACCACTTGCAGGAATCATGAACACTGAAGCTTTCTTT
size: .; V: TRBV19; D: .; length: 14; J: TRBJ1-1; CDR3: CASSPSMEGTEAFF; DNA: TGTGCCAGTAGCCCCTCGATGGAGGGAACTGAAGCTTTCTTT
size: .; V: TRBV27; D: .; length: 13; J: TRBJ1-3; CDR3: CASSQGPMGTIYF; DNA: TGTGCCAGCAGCCAGGGCCCGATGGGCACCATATATTTT
size: few; V: TRBV15; D: .; length: 16; J: TRBJ1-4; CDR3: CATSRDLTGYFEKLFF; DNA: TGTGCCACCAGCAGAGATCTGACAGGTTATTTCGAAAAACTGTTTTTT
size: .; V: TRBV6-5; D: .; length: 16; J: TRBJ2-1; CDR3: CASSSYTSGLMNEQFF; DNA: TGTGCCAGCAGTTCGTACACCTCGGGACTCATGAATGAGCAGTTCTTC
size: .; V: TRBV9; D: .; length: 14; J: TRBJ1-2; CDR3: CASSPGGANYGYTF; DNA: TGTGCCAGCAGCCCGGGGGGAGCTAACTATGGCTACACCTTC
size: .; V: TRBV6-5; D: .; length: 15; J: TRBJ2-7; CDR3: CASSYGPGGSYEQYF; DNA: TGTGCCAGCAGTTATGGTCCAGGAGGTTCCTACGAGCAGTACTTC
size: many; V: TRBV19; D: .; length: 15; J: TRBJ1-2; CDR3: CATRIARGSNYGYTF; DNA: TGTGCCACCCGTATAGCGAGAGGCTCTAACTATGGCTACACCTTC
size: .; V: TRBV3-1/TRBV3-2; D: .; length: 17; J: TRBJ2-5; CDR3: CASSQDKIAVFVETQYF; DNA: TGTGCCAGCAGCCAAGATAAGATAGCCGTTTTCGTGGAGACCCAGTACTTC
size: .; V: TRBV7-2; D: TRBD1; length: 15; J: TRBJ2-3; CDR3: CASSRDRPSTDTQYF; DNA: TGTGCCAGCAGCCGGGACAGGCCTAGCACAGATACGCAGTATTTT
size: .; V: TRBV3-1/TRBV3-2; D: .; length: 14; J: TRBJ2-1; CDR3: CASSQVGAYNEQFF; DNA: TGTGCCAGCAGCCAAGTCGGGGCCTACAATGAGCAGTTCTTC
size: few; V: TRBV9; D: TRBD1; length: 14; J: TRBJ2-7; CDR3: CASSDRTGSDEQYF; DNA: TGTGCCAGCAGCGACCGGACAGGGTCGGACGAGCAGTACTTC
size: few; V: TRBV30; D: .; length: 11; J: TRBJ1-1; CDR3: CAWTYSAEAFF; DNA: TGTGCCTGGACGTACAGTGCTGAAGCTTTCTTT
size: .; V: TRBV7-2; D: .; length: 14; J: TRBJ1-1; CDR3: CASSLEGVDTEAFF; DNA: TGTGCCAGCAGCTTAGAGGGGGTGGACACTGAAGCTTTCTTT
size: .; V: TRBV7-8; D: .; length: 17; J: TRBJ1-5; CDR3: CASSTRVFGRGNQPQHF; DNA: TGTGCCAGCAGCACCAGGGTTTTTGGTCGTGGCAATCAGCCCCAGCATTTT
size: once; V: TRBV19; D: TRBD1; length: 19; J: TRBJ1-6; CDR3: CASRDILSRTGLASSPLHF; DNA: TGTGCCAGTAGAGATATCTTATCCCGGACAGGGCTGGCATCCTCACCCCTCCACTTT
size: .; V: TRBV28; D: .; length: 15; J: TRBJ2-1; CDR3: CATRGGAGAPNEQFF; DNA: TGTGCCACACGAGGTGGAGCGGGCGCACCAAATGAGCAGTTCTTC
size: few; V: TRBV24-1; D: .; length: 13; J: TRBJ1-1; CDR3: CATSREWGGEAFF; DNA: TGTGCCACCAGTCGAGAGTGGGGAGGTGAAGCTTTCTTT
size: .; V: TRBV3-1/TRBV3-2; D: TRBD1; length: 19; J: TRBJ2-1; CDR3: CASSQEQGQVLETYNEQFF; DNA: TGTGCCAGCAGCCAAGAACAAGGACAGGTCCTCGAGACCTACAATGAGCAGTTCTTC
size: .; V: TRBV19; D: TRBD1; length: 14; J: TRBJ1-1; CDR3: CASSIGQGYAEAFF; DNA: TGTGCCAGTAGTATTGGACAGGGGTACGCTGAAGCTTTCTTT
size: .; V: TRBV7-9; D: .; length: 15; J: TRBJ1-2; CDR3: CASSLGVRQHYGYTF; DNA: TGTGCCAGCAGCTTAGGCGTCAGACAGCACTATGGCTACACCTTC
size: .; V: TRBV27; D: .; length: 14; J: TRBJ2-4; CDR3: CASRTQGTTNIQYF; DNA: TGTGCCAGCAGGACCCAGGGGACCACAAACATTCAGTACTTC
size: .; V: TRBV6-5; D: TRBD1; length: 14; J: TRBJ2-7; CDR3: CASSSGGETYEQYF; DNA: TGTGCCAGCAGTTCAGGGGGAGAAACCTACGAGCAGTACTTC
size: .; V: TRBV2; D: .; length: 12; J: TRBJ1-2; CDR3: CASSFWESGYTF; DNA: TGTGCCAGCAGTTTTTGGGAGTCTGGCTACACCTTC
size: .; V: TRBV6-5; D: .; length: 15; J: TRBJ1-6; CDR3: CASSYRGPYNSPLHF; DNA: TGTGCCAGCAGTTACAGGGGCCCCTATAATTCACCCCTCCACTTT
size: .; V: TRBV7-2; D: TRBD1; length: 15; J: TRBJ1-5; CDR3: CASSQQGARNQPQHF; DNA: TGTGCCAGCAGCCAACAGGGGGCAAGGAATCAGCCCCAGCATTTT
size: .; V: TRBV5-1; D: TRBD1; length: 16; J: TRBJ2-6; CDR3: CASKSGQTSGANVLTF; DNA: TGCGCCAGCAAATCGGGACAGACCTCTGGGGCCAACGTCCTGACTTTC
size: .; V: TRBV9; D: TRBD2; length: 17; J: TRBJ2-7; CDR3: CASSSKGRLAGGYEQYF; DNA: TGTGCCAGCAGCTCGAAGGGAAGACTAGCGGGAGGATACGAGCAGTACTTC
size: .; V: TRBV18; D: TRBD2; length: 17; J: TRBJ2-3; CDR3: CASSWTSGSPGADTQYF; DNA: TGTGCCAGCTCATGGACTAGCGGGAGCCCTGGTGCAGATACGCAGTATTTT
size: .; V: TRBV29-1; D: .; length: 13; J: TRBJ1-1; CDR3: CSVYGHANTEAFF; DNA: TGCAGCGTCTACGGACACGCGAACACTGAAGCTTTCTTT
size: once; V: TRBV27; D: TRBD1; length: 14; J: TRBJ1-4; CDR3: CASSSDRGGEKLFF; DNA: TGTGCCAGCAGTTCGGACAGGGGGGGGGAAAAACTGTTTTTT
size: .; V: TRBV19; D: TRBD1; length: 14; J: TRBJ2-5; CDR3: CASSTGQGWETQYF; DNA: TGTGCCAGTAGTACTGGACAGGGGTGGGAGACCCAGTACTTC
size: .; V: TRBV5-1; D: TRBD1; length: 17; J: TRBJ1-1; CDR3: CASSLVTGTGENTEAFF; DNA: TGCGCCAGCAGCTTGGTAACCGGGACAGGGGAGAACACTGAAGCTTTCTTT
size: .; V: TRBV28; D: TRBD2; length: 16; J: TRBJ2-7; CDR3: CASIPASAGGLIEQYF; DNA: TGTGCCAGCATCCCAGCTTCAGCGGGAGGTTTAATCGAGCAGTACTTC
size: .; V: TRBV4-1; D: .; length: 15; J: TRBJ2-1; CDR3: CASSQVLSSYNEQFF; DNA: TGCGCCAGCAGCCAAGTACTAAGCTCCTACAATGAGCAGTTCTTC
size: medium-sized; V: TRBV3-1/TRBV3-2; D: .; length: 16; J: TRBJ2-3; CDR3: CASSRPRQEETDTQYF; DNA: TGTGCCAGCAGCCGACCCCGACAGGAGGAGACAGATACGCAGTATTTT
size: few; V: TRBV28; D: .; length: 14; J: TRBJ1-1; CDR3: CASSLLALNTEAFF; DNA: TGTGCCAGCAGCCTCCTTGCGTTGAACACTGAAGCTTTCTTT
size: few; V: TRBV2; D: .; length: 12; J: TRBJ2-5; CDR3: CASSDNQETQYF; DNA: TGTGCCAGCAGTGACAACCAAGAGACCCAGTACTTC
size: .; V: TRBV7-8; D: .; length: 16; J: TRBJ1-1; CDR3: CASSLANRVFPAEAFF; DNA: TGTGCCAGCAGCTTAGCAAACAGGGTCTTTCCTGCTGAAGCTTTCTTT
size: .; V: TRBV14; D: .; length: 11; J: TRBJ2-1; CDR3: CASSHWSEQFF; DNA: TGTGCCAGCAGCCACTGGAGTGAGCAGTTCTTC
size: .; V: TRBV4-1; D: .; length: 15; J: TRBJ2-1; CDR3: CASSQSETRDGTLFF; DNA: TGCGCCAGCAGCCAATCCGAGACTAGGGATGGTACTCTGTTCTTC
size: .; V: TRBV27; D: TRBD1; length: 14; J: TRBJ1-2; CDR3: CARKRQGLLDSYTF; DNA: TGTGCCAGGAAAAGACAGGGGCTCCTAGACAGCTACACCTTC